Each of the 3 T cell receptor beta chains below was sequenced from the same sample in a study of technical replicates of blood from a few donors. Profiling relied on immunoSEQ multiplex PCR, and the TCRdb table lists in-frame clones only, not all of them. The repertoire holds under 85,000 clones, with roughly 94% as singletons. Sequencing input: T cells isolated from PBMCs. The origin of the receptors is a human donor in good health.

The chain uses TRBV6-5 and TRBJ1-5, with D unclear. With 6 bases removed from V and 2 bases from J, the gap between germline ends came to 8 bases. Germline values: CDR1 MNHEY, CDR2 SVGAGI. The CDR3 consists of 13 residues. CDR3 coding DNA: TGTGCCAGCAGCCCAACGGGCAATCAGCCCCAGCATTTT. Translated: CASSPTGNQPQHF.

V usage is TRBV4-2 and J usage is TRBJ1-2; D not certain. CDR1 and CDR2 from the germline V gene are LGHNA and YNFKEQ. V lost 0 bases and J 1 base, leaving 9 bases between the germline ends. CDR3 length equals 15 residues. CDR3 nucleotides: TGTGCCAGCAGCCAAGATCATAACAGTAACTATGGCTACACCTTC. Amino acid sequence: CASSQDHNSNYGYTF.

The chain recombines TRBV7-2 with TRBJ1-2, with 7 bases matching TRBD1. CDR1 and CDR2 (germline): SGHTA, FQGNSA. Germline trimming cut 1 base from V and 4 bases from J; bases unmatched to any gene: 3. This CDR3 is built from 14 residues. CDR3 residues: CASSLGAGGYGYTF. As DNA, the CDR3 is TGTGCCAGCAGCTTAGGGGCAGGGGGCTATGGCTACACCTTC.